A selection of T cell receptor beta chains follows, all from one sample in a study of PD-1 blockade in classical Hodgkin lymphoma. Clones were sequenced by immunoSEQ multiplex PCR, and TCRdb holds only the in-frame ones, with some missing. Of under 45,000 clones in the sample, roughly two thirds are singletons; the top ten hold 2.6%. The source material was peripheral blood mononuclear cells (PBMCs), sampled before the fourth cycle of nivolumab. The receptors originated from a human donor with classical Hodgkin lymphoma. CDR3s include the opening cysteine and the closing phenylalanine or tryptophan. The order of the fields is J gene, V gene, clone size, D gene, CDR3 protein, CDR3 DNA. The D gene is left open where the match is weak. The size field is filled for only some rows; it gives once, few, many or a size class.

TRBJ2-1	TRBV19	NA	TRBD1	CASHIQGSSYNEQFF	TGTGCCAGTCATATACAGGGGAGCTCCTACAATGAGCAGTTCTTC
TRBJ2-1	TRBV5-1	few	NA	CASRALSSYNEQFF	TGCGCCAGCAGGGCCCTCAGCTCCTACAATGAGCAGTTCTTC
TRBJ1-5	TRBV4-1	NA	TRBD1	CASSQVGTGIQPQHF	TGCGCCAGCAGCCAAGTTGGGACAGGGATTCAGCCCCAGCATTTT
TRBJ2-5	TRBV7-9	NA	TRBD2	CASSLMGGSKETQYF	TGTGCCAGCAGCTTGATGGGGGGGTCAAAAGAGACCCAGTACTTC
TRBJ2-7	TRBV19	NA	TRBD1	CASSIRGQGAYEQYF	TGTGCCAGTAGTATCCGCGGACAGGGGGCGTACGAGCAGTACTTC
TRBJ2-5	TRBV10-3	once	NA	CAISQDQETQYF	TGTGCCATCTCACAGGACCAAGAGACCCAGTACTTC
TRBJ2-5	TRBV11-2	NA	NA	CASSERRGETQYF	TGTGCCAGCAGCGAGAGACGGGGGGAGACCCAGTACTTC
TRBJ1-5	TRBV11-2	few	NA	CASSLVQGQPQHF	TGTGCCAGCAGCTTAGTTCAGGGCCAGCCCCAGCATTTT
TRBJ2-5	TRBV7-9	NA	TRBD1	CASSLSADREEETQYF	TGTGCCAGCAGCTTATCAGCGGACAGGGAGGAAGAGACCCAGTACTTC
TRBJ2-5	TRBV10-3	NA	TRBD1	CAISKDRGTGTQYF	TGTGCCATCAGTAAGGACAGGGGAACGGGGACCCAGTACTTC
TRBJ2-2	TRBV29-1	NA	NA	CSVVQESGELFF	TGCAGTGTTGTCCAGGAGAGTGGGGAGCTGTTTTTT
TRBJ2-1	TRBV4-3	NA	TRBD2	CASSQTSGGVNEQFF	TGCGCCAGCAGCCAAACTAGCGGGGGGGTCAATGAGCAGTTCTTC
TRBJ1-5	TRBV11-2	NA	NA	CASSPGEHSNQPQHF	TGTGCCAGCAGCCCGGGTGAGCATAGCAATCAGCCCCAGCATTTT
TRBJ2-5	TRBV11-3	NA	NA	CASSQSPATGRETQYF	TGTGCCAGCAGCCAGTCACCGGCAACAGGGCGTGAGACCCAGTACTTC
TRBJ2-2	TRBV7-8	once	TRBD1	CASSSGTDTGELFF	TGTGCCAGCAGCTCGGGGACAGACACCGGGGAGCTGTTTTTT
TRBJ2-7	TRBV28	few	NA	CASSLLVQGSSYEQYF	TGTGCCAGCAGTTTATTGGTACAGGGATCCTCCTACGAGCAGTACTTC